This entry lists 32 T cell receptor beta chains sequenced from one sample in a study of T cell clonotyping in hematopoietic cell transplantation. Sequencing used immunoSEQ multiplex PCR; TCRdb keeps in-frame clones, though not all of them. The table lists fewer than 15,000 clones, under 90% of them singletons. Material: PBMCs, obtained 100 days after allogeneic stem cell transplant. The receptor source for this set is a male patient in his fifties or sixties who had an allogeneic stem cell transplant from an unrelated donor, so T cells may come from the graft donor. Some clones in this sample may be carry-over from other donors' samples.

The chain recombines TRBV19 with TRBJ1-4; no reliable D call. Germline CDR1 reads LNHDA; CDR2 reads SQIVND (reference sequence). This CDR3 has 15 residues. The V end lost 3 bases, the J end lost 3 bases, and 11 bases lay between the germline ends. The CDR3 reads CASSMSPAANEKLFF. The DNA of the CDR3 is TGTGCCAGTAGTATGTCTCCGGCGGCTAATGAAAAACTGTTTTTT.

This sequence joins TRBV27 and TRBJ1-6; 9 nucleotides line up with TRBD1. The germline V gene has CDR1 MNHEY and CDR2 SMNVEV (reference sequence). Germline trimming cut 0 bases from V and 10 bases from J; bases unmatched to any gene: 13. There are 18 residues in the CDR3. CDR3 protein: CASSLSRENRGLESPLHF. DNA of the CDR3: TGTGCCAGCAGTTTATCGCGGGAAAACAGGGGGCTAGAGTCACCCCTCCACTTT.

This clone was recorded a few times. The J gene is TRBJ1-1, the V gene TRBV9; 8 nucleotides align to TRBD1. The V gene's germline CDR1 is SGDLS and CDR2 YYNGEE. This CDR3 is 14 amino acids long. V lost 0 bases to trimming and J lost 8 bases; unmatched junction nucleotides: 6. CDR3 coding DNA: TGTGCCAGCAGCGTAGGAACAGGGGGGGAAGAAGCTTTCTTT. This encodes CASSVGTGGEEAFF.

The CDR3 region is CASSELRTGYQPQHF. The CDR3 nucleotides are TGTGCCAGCAGTGAATTGAGGACAGGGTATCAGCCCCAGCATTTT. V is TRBV6-1 and J is TRBJ1-5, with 8 bases identical to TRBD1. The CDR3 sequence is 15 residues long. The V gene's germline CDR1 is MNHNS and CDR2 SASEGT. After removal of 2 bases from V and 5 bases from J, the junction contained 5 bases not matched to a gene.

The chain has TRBV6-1 and TRBJ2-4; the match to TRBD2 covers 15 bases. The J segment lost 3 bases and the V segment lost 4 bases, leaving 4 bases of the junction unmatched. The CDR3 sequence is 17 residues long. Germline V CDR1 and CDR2: MNHNS, SASEGT. CDR3 residues: CASSGGLAGGNKNIQYF. CDR3 nucleotide sequence: TGTGCCAGCAGTGGGGGACTAGCGGGAGGAAACAAAAACATTCAGTACTTC.

This chain uses TRBV18 with TRBJ1-2, with 10 nucleotides matching TRBD1. The ends lost 2 bases at V and 5 bases at J; junction bases unmatched: 5. The CDR3 is 15 residues long. Germline V CDR1 and CDR2: KGHSH, LQKENI. In nucleotides, the CDR3 is TGTGCCAGCTCACCAGGCCGGGACAGGGGTTATGGCTACACCTTC. Protein sequence: CASSPGRDRGYGYTF.

This chain connects TRBV14 to TRBJ2-7, with TRBD2 identical over 12 bases. J lost 3 bases, V lost 11 bases, and 5 bases had no gene match. This CDR3 contains 13 residues. Per germline, CDR1 SGHDN and CDR2 FVKESK. The CDR3 nucleotides are TGTGCCTCACGGACTAGCGGGAACTACGAGCAGTACTTC. Encoded protein: CASRTSGNYEQYF. The whole variable domain, filled in from reference TRBV14 and TRBJ2-7, reads EAGVTQFPSHSVIEKGQTVTLRCDPISGHDNLYWYRRVMGKEIKFLLHFVKESKQDESGMPNNRFLAERTGGTYSTLKVQPAELEDSGVYFCASRTSGNYEQYFGPGTRLTVT.

In this sample, this clone is large. The V call is TRBV9, the J call TRBJ2-2; TRBD1 aligns across 9 bases. The CDR3 runs 15 residues. Germline trimming cut 0 bases from V and 4 bases from J; bases unmatched to any gene: 1. From germline, CDR1 is SGDLS and CDR2 YYNGEE. The CDR3: CASSVETGGTGELFF. In DNA form, the CDR3 reads TGTGCCAGCAGCGTAGAGACAGGGGGCACCGGGGAGCTGTTTTTT.

The V gene is TRBV30, the J gene TRBJ1-4, with 9 nucleotides matching TRBD1. The CDR3 contains 13 residues. The germline V gene has CDR1 GTSNPN and CDR2 SVGIG (reference sequence). Trimming cost V 5 bases and J 4 bases; bases outside gene matches: 2. DNA for the CDR3: TGTGCCTGGGTGGACAGGGGTAATGAAAAACTGTTTTTT. As protein: CAWVDRGNEKLFF.

This chain connects TRBV7-9 to TRBJ2-1; 8 positions agree with TRBD1. V lost 5 bases to trimming and J lost 4 bases; unmatched junction nucleotides: 7. The CDR3 length is 15 residues. Germline-derived CDR1 and CDR2 are SEHNR and FQNEAQ (reference sequence). The DNA for the CDR3 is TGTGCCAGCAGCCTCCGGGACAGGCCGTACAATGAGCAGTTCTTC. Translation gives CASSLRDRPYNEQFF.

The V and J genes are TRBV7-2 and TRBJ1-5; tentatively, D is TRBD1 (6 bases). Germline CDR1 SGHTA, CDR2 FQGNSA. The germline V and J ends were trimmed by 4 bases and 0 bases, with 13 bases remaining between them. This CDR3 contains 16 residues. The CDR3, as DNA: TGTGCCAGCAGCTGGGGGCGTGTAGGTAGCAATCAGCCCCAGCATTTT. Protein product: CASSWGRVGSNQPQHF.

This clone counts as large. This chain connects TRBV19 to TRBJ1-6; D is undetermined. The CDR3 has 13 residues. Germline V gives CDR1 LNHDA, CDR2 SQIVND (reference sequence). Trimming pared 2 bases from V and 5 bases from J, leaving 4 bases between. This CDR3 reads CASSINHNSPLHF. For the CDR3, the DNA is TGTGCCAGTAGTATAAACCATAATTCACCCCTCCACTTT.

The chain uses TRBV9 and TRBJ1-5; D not resolved. The germline CDR1 and CDR2 sequences are SGDLS and YYNGEE. CDR3 size: 14 residues. Trimming shortened V by 0 bases and J by 6 bases, and 10 bases separated the two germline ends. The CDR3 protein is CASSVVGDFQPQHF. The CDR3 nucleotides read TGTGCCAGCAGCGTAGTAGGTGACTTTCAGCCCCAGCATTTT.

About this clone: Other DNA sequences in the sample encode the same CDR3. The genes are TRBV9 and TRBJ2-3, with 7 positions matching TRBD1. V was clipped by 0 bases and J by 3 bases; unmatched bases: 4. The CDR3 consists of 15 residues. Germline loops: CDR1 SGDLS, CDR2 YYNGEE. The CDR3 region is CASSVEQGRTDTQYF. CDR3 coding DNA: TGTGCCAGCAGCGTAGAACAGGGGAGAACAGATACGCAGTATTTT. Combining the CDR3 with reference TRBV9 and TRBJ2-3 gives the whole variable domain DSGVTQTPKHLITATGQRVTLRCSPRSGDLSVYWYQQSLDQGLQFLIQYYNGEERAKGNILERFSAQQFPDLHSELNLSSLELGDSALYFCASSVEQGRTDTQYFGPGTRLTVL.

The gene calls are TRBV5-6 and TRBJ1-4, with D maybe TRBD1 (6 bases). Germline CDR1 is SGHDT and CDR2 is YYEEEE. V was clipped by 2 bases and J by 0 bases, with 14 bases between them. The CDR3 sequence is 17 residues long. CDR3 in DNA: TGTGCCAGCAGCTTACCAGGGGATCCGGCAACTAATGAAAAACTGTTTTTT. As protein: CASSLPGDPATNEKLFF.

Only a few counts were recorded for this clone. This rearrangement joins TRBV4-1 to TRBJ2-7; 10 bases line up with TRBD2. The CDR3 length is 16 residues. The germline V gene encodes CDR1 MGHRA and CDR2 YSYEKL. The J segment lost 3 bases and the V segment lost 2 bases, leaving 7 bases of the junction unmatched. In nucleotides, the CDR3 is TGCGCCAGCAGCCAAATAGCTAGCGGGGGTCTCTACGAGCAGTACTTC. This translates into CASSQIASGGLYEQYF.

This chain joins TRBV27 and TRBJ2-7; the D call may be TRBD1 or TRBD2 (5 bases each). Germline V gene data show CDR1 as MNHEY and CDR2 as SMNVEV (reference sequence). CDR3 length: 13 amino acids. V shed 4 bases and J shed 3 bases, with 10 bases lying between them. The CDR3 loop reads CASSWDGSYEQYF. The CDR3 region has the DNA TGTGCCAGCAGTTGGGACGGAAGCTACGAGCAGTACTTC.

This clone was observed once. The rearrangement links TRBV10-2 to TRBJ2-5; TRBD2 agrees at 8 bases. The CDR3 sequence is 14 residues long. The V gene end was trimmed by 6 bases and the J gene end by 4 bases; junction bases not matched to a gene: 7. Germline V lookup: CDR1 WSHSY, CDR2 SAAADI. CDR3 in amino acids: CASSDGGLVETQYF. The CDR3 DNA is TGCGCCAGCAGCGACGGGGGACTAGTAGAGACCCAGTACTTC.

The gene calls are TRBV6-5 and TRBJ2-3; D call uncertain. Trimming shortened V by 7 bases and J by 0 bases, and 14 bases separated the two germline ends. The CDR3 extends over 15 amino acids. Germline V CDR1 and CDR2: MNHEY, SVGAGI. The CDR3 is CASTPTGPSTDTQYF. The CDR3 DNA reads as TGTGCCAGCACACCGACCGGGCCAAGCACAGATACGCAGTATTTT.

The chain is built from TRBV23-1 and TRBJ1-2; possibly TRBD1 for D (5 bases). TRBV23-1 is marked as an open reading frame, function uncertain. V gave up 3 bases and J gave up 1 base, with 15 bases separating them. This CDR3 region has 16 residues. In DNA, the CDR3 is TGCGCCAGCAGTCATAGGGGACGAGGGTTTAACTATGGCTACACCTTC. This codes for CASSHRGRGFNYGYTF.

For the CDR3, the DNA is TGTGCCAGCAGCTTGAGGGGTAGCCAAGTCAACACCTTC. Translated: CASSLRGSQVNTF. The chain employs TRBV7-2 and TRBJ1-2; D may be TRBD1 (5 bases). Per the germline V gene, CDR1 is SGHTA and CDR2 is FQGNSA. V lost 3 bases and J lost 12, with 17 bases in between. CDR3 length equals 13 residues.

V gene TRBV28 combines with J gene TRBJ1-2; D is uncertain. The CDR3 is 14 amino acids. V was cut by 6 bases and J by 4 bases, with 15 bases left in between. In germline, CDR1 is MDHEN, CDR2 SYDVKM. The CDR3 sequence is CASRYAAGSYGYTF. The CDR3 region has the DNA TGTGCCAGCAGGTATGCGGCGGGGAGCTATGGCTACACCTTC.

The rearrangement joins TRBV15 to TRBJ1-5; D ambiguous. V lost 11 bases, J lost 11 bases, and 19 bases lay in between. Germline assignment: CDR1 LNHNV and CDR2 YYDKDF (reference sequence). CDR3 length equals 12 residues. CDR3 protein: CAVSLDRQAQHF. DNA of the CDR3: TGTGCCGTTTCTCTTGACCGGCAGGCCCAGCATTTT.

The V call is TRBV4-2, the J call TRBJ1-4; a weak D match, TRBD1 (6 bases). This CDR3 comprises 14 residues. CDR1 and CDR2 (germline): LGHNA, YNFKEQ. V was pared by 7 bases and J by 8 bases, with 17 bases between. The CDR3 nucleotides read TGTGCCAGCACCACCGAGGAGGGGGACGAAAAACTGTTTTTT. It translates to CASTTEEGDEKLFF.

In this sample, this clone turned up once. This sequence joins TRBV2 and TRBJ2-3, with 13 bases that match TRBD2. V lost 7 bases, J lost 5 bases, and 6 bases stayed unmatched. The CDR3 runs to 15 residues. The germline V gene has CDR1 SNHLY and CDR2 FYNNEI. The DNA for the CDR3 is TGTGCCAGCATCCGACTAGCGGGAGGAGTAGATACGCAGTATTTT. Protein: CASIRLAGGVDTQYF.

This chain joins TRBV6-5 and TRBJ1-2; D perhaps matches TRBD1 (5 bases). Germline loops: CDR1 MNHEY, CDR2 SVGAGI. V gave up 2 bases and J gave up 5 bases, with 15 bases separating them. The CDR3 is made up of 15 amino acids. CDR3 in DNA: TGTGCCAGCAGTTACGGAACTGACAGAGATTATGGCTACACCTTC. Amino acid sequence: CASSYGTDRDYGYTF.

The gene calls are TRBV19 and TRBJ2-3; no clear D. This CDR3 has 14 residues. The germline gives CDR1 LNHDA, CDR2 SQIVND (reference sequence). Trimming removed 1 base from V and 6 bases from J, with 11 bases in between. CDR3 DNA: TGTGCCAGTAGTATAGCCTACTCAAGCGATACGCAGTATTTT. Translation gives CASSIAYSSDTQYF.

The count of this clone is one. This chain joins TRBV7-3 and TRBJ1-2, with 8 positions matching TRBD1. V shed 5 bases and J 8 bases; nucleotides not matched to a gene: 7. There are 13 residues in the CDR3. Germline loops: CDR1 SGHTA, CDR2 FQGTGA. The CDR3 loop is CASSPGQGEGYTF. The CDR3 DNA sequence: TGTGCCAGCAGCCCCGGACAGGGCGAAGGCTACACCTTC.

This chain connects TRBV11-2 to TRBJ2-7; D uncertain. Per germline, CDR1 SGHAT and CDR2 FQNNGV. The germline V and J ends were trimmed by 5 bases and 3 bases, with 8 bases remaining between them. The length of the CDR3 is 12 residues. CDR3 amino acids: CASSPPNYEQYF. CDR3 nucleotide sequence: TGTGCCAGCAGCCCACCAAACTACGAGCAGTACTTC. The full variable domain, with the rest looked up from reference TRBV11-2 and TRBJ2-7, is EAGVAQSPRYKIIEKRQSVAFWCNPISGHATLYWYQQILGQGPKLLIQFQNNGVVDDSQLPKDRFSAERLKGVDSTLKIQPAKLEDSAVYLCASSPPNYEQYFGPGTRLTVT.

The gene calls are TRBV19 and TRBJ1-5; D gene uncertain. Trimming took 8 bases from V and 0 from J, leaving 5 bases between them. Germline lookup yields CDR1 LNHDA and CDR2 SQIVND (reference sequence). This CDR3 spans 12 amino acids. The CDR3 reads CASCYSNQPQHF. The CDR3 DNA reads TGTGCCAGTTGCTATAGCAATCAGCCCCAGCATTTT.

This clone was recorded a few times. The chain employs TRBV5-4 and TRBJ1-4, with TRBD1 matching over 8 bases. Trimming took 2 bases from V and 7 from J; bases not matched to a gene: 10. Germline V gene data show CDR1 as SGHNT and CDR2 as YYREEE (reference sequence). The CDR3 covers 16 residues. CDR3 residues: CASSFGKDREREKLFF. CDR3 nucleotides: TGTGCCAGCAGCTTCGGAAAGGACAGGGAACGTGAAAAACTGTTTTTT.

In this sample, this clone turned up once. This chain joins TRBV11-3 and TRBJ2-5; 7 positions agree with TRBD1. V was clipped by 2 bases and J by 0 bases; unmatched bases: 3. The length of the CDR3 is 15 residues. Looked up from germline, CDR1 is SGHNT and CDR2 is YENEEA. Here the CDR3 reads CASSLRQGHQETQYF. In nucleotides, the CDR3 is TGTGCCAGCAGCTTAAGACAGGGCCACCAAGAGACCCAGTACTTC.